The rows below give T cell receptor beta chains drawn from one sample of a study of shared clonotypes between healthy human individuals. TCRdb's table, derived via immunoSEQ multiplex PCR, lists solely in-frame clones and lacks some. The table includes 2 million to 2.5 million clones, 90% to 95% detected once. What was sequenced was naive CD4+ T cells sorted from blood. The receptor set was obtained from a man in his late teens or twenties in good health. Both conserved end residues are trimmed from each CDR3.

TRBV30	TRBJ1-1	AWSHDGGTEAF
TRBV2	TRBJ2-2	ATTGTSGRRDGELF
TRBV4-1	TRBJ2-1	ASSQGGVGVLNEQF
TRBV5-1	TRBJ1-3	ASSLDGGSGNTIY
TRBV6-6	TRBJ2-1	ASSYGGGNEQF
TRBV6-1	TRBJ1-3	ASSEEGGSGSGNTIY
TRBV7-2	TRBJ2-1	ASSLRTGVTSEQF
TRBV2	TRBJ1-1	ASRLRQGTTEAF
TRBV4-3	TRBJ1-1	ASSHIDNTEAF
TRBV30	TRBJ2-1	AYLTSVQF
TRBV5-6	TRBJ2-5	ASSKGGRAPWVETQY
TRBV7-2	TRBJ2-4	ASSFGLGDIQY